These 7 T cell receptor beta chains share one sample of origin, sequenced in a study of cytomegalovirus exposure and HLA in healthy donors. PCR involved 60 Vbeta and 13 Jbeta primers. Clones were sequenced by immunoSEQ multiplex PCR, and TCRdb holds only the in-frame ones, with some missing. Of about 150,000 clones listed, approximately 72% are singletons. The sample taken for sequencing was PBMCs. The receptors come from a man aged 18-30 years in good health and CMV-seronegative.

The chain couples TRBV18 to TRBJ2-2, with D possibly TRBD2 on 6 matching bases. Trimming removed 5 bases at V and 6 bases at J, with 7 bases between. The CDR3 loop spans 12 amino acids. Germline V gives CDR1 KGHSH, CDR2 LQKENI. The CDR3 nucleotides read TGTGCCAGCTCAAGGGAGGCCGGGGAGCTGTTTTTT. This translates into CASSREAGELFF. Variable domain in full (rest from reference TRBV18 and TRBJ2-2): NAGVMQNPRHLVRRRGQEARLRCSPMKGHSHVYWYRQLPEEGLKFMVYLQKENIIDESGMPKERFSAEFPKEGPSILRIQQVVRGDSAAYFCASSREAGELFFGEGSRLTVL.

Here the CDR3 reads CASSLLGANYGYTF. The DNA of the CDR3 is TGTGCCAGCAGCTTATTGGGAGCTAACTATGGCTACACCTTC. This chain uses TRBV7-6 with TRBJ1-2, with unresolved D. V gave up 2 bases and J gave up 0 bases, with 7 bases separating them. Germline V gene sequence: CDR1 SGHVS, CDR2 FNYEAQ. The CDR3 has 14 residues.

The chain combines TRBV4-1 with TRBJ2-6, with a weak D call TRBD1 (6 bases). The CDR3 runs 17 residues. The V gene lost 2 bases and the J gene lost 3 bases, with 14 bases spanning the gap. Germline CDR1 reads MGHRA; CDR2 reads YSYEKL. CDR3 bases: TGCGCCAGCAGCCAATCACCAGGGGTCAGTGGGGCCAACGTCCTGACTTTC. Translated: CASSQSPGVSGANVLTF.

The rearrangement joins TRBV11-2 to TRBJ2-7; 8 nucleotides align to TRBD1. Germline lookup yields CDR1 SGHAT and CDR2 FQNNGV. The CDR3 sequence is 14 residues long. Trimming took 3 bases from V and 1 from J; bases not matched to a gene: 2. The CDR3 coding sequence is TGTGCCAGCAGCTTGTGGGACAGGTCCTACGAGCAGTACTTC. Amino acid sequence: CASSLWDRSYEQYF.

Remarks on this clone: Distinct nucleotide sequences in the sample also encode this CDR3. The J gene is TRBJ2-7, the V gene TRBV19; D is possibly TRBD2 (5 bases). The CDR3 length is 14 residues. Between the trimmed V and J ends, which lost 6 bases and 0 bases, there was a span of 12 bases. CDR1 and CDR2 (germline): LNHDA, SQIVND (reference sequence). CDR3 region: CASSPSGSSYEQYF. DNA for the CDR3: TGTGCCAGTAGCCCCTCGGGGTCCTCCTACGAGCAGTACTTC.

The chain employs TRBV18 and TRBJ1-1; no firm D call. The CDR3 consists of 15 residues. CDR1 and CDR2 (germline): KGHSH, LQKENI. V gave up 4 bases and J gave up 1 base, with 13 bases separating them. The CDR3 here is CASSHSEGSNTEAFF. The CDR3 region has the DNA TGTGCCAGCTCACATAGCGAGGGCTCGAACACTGAAGCTTTCTTT.

The chain is built from TRBV6-5 and TRBJ1-3, with D perhaps TRBD1 (6 bases). This CDR3 has 16 amino acids. The ends were cut back, 2 bases at V and 2 bases at J, with 13 bases in the middle. CDR1 and CDR2 (germline): MNHEY, SVGAGI. DNA for the CDR3: TGTGCCAGCAGTTACCATGGACAGCTGGCTGGAAACACCATATATTTT. Its protein is CASSYHGQLAGNTIYF.